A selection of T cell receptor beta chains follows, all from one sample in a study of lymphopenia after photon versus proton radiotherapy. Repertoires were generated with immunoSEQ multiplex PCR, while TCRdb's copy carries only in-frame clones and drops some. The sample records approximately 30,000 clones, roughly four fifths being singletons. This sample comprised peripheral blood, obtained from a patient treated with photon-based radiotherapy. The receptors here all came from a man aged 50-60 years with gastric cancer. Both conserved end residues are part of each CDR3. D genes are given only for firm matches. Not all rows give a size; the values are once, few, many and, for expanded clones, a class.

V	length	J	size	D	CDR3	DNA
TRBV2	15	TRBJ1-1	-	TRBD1	CASSAGGTGDTEAFF	TGTGCCAGCAGTGCCGGCGGGACAGGGGACACTGAAGCTTTCTTT
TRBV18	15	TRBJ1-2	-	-	CASSPLGRENYGYTF	TGTGCCAGCTCACCACTCGGACGTGAGAACTATGGCTACACCTTC
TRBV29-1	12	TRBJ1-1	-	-	CSVEEGSIEAFF	TGCAGCGTTGAAGAAGGGTCGATAGAAGCTTTCTTT
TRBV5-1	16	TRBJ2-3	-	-	CASSLVWSGGTDTQYF	TGCGCCAGCAGCTTGGTATGGTCAGGGGGCACAGATACGCAGTATTTT
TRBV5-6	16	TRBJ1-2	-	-	CASSFTTGQQNYGYTF	TGTGCCAGCAGCTTTACAACGGGACAACAGAACTATGGCTACACCTTC
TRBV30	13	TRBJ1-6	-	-	CAWSVQRASPLHF	TGTGCCTGGAGTGTCCAAAGGGCTTCACCCCTCCACTTT
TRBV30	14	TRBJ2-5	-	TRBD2	CAWTSGGLQETQYF	TGTGCCTGGACTAGCGGGGGCCTCCAAGAGACCCAGTACTTC
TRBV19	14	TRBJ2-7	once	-	CASSMGPSRYEQYF	TGTGCCAGTAGTATGGGGCCAAGCCGGTACGAGCAGTACTTC
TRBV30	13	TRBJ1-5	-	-	CAWDSGFDQPQHF	TGTGCCTGGGACTCGGGATTCGATCAGCCCCAGCATTTT
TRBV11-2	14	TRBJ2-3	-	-	CASNPLLSLDTQYF	TGTGCCAGCAATCCCCTTTTGAGTCTAGATACGCAGTATTTT
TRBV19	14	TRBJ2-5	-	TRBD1	CASSRGQGHETQYF	TGTGCCAGTAGTAGGGGACAGGGACACGAGACCCAGTACTTC
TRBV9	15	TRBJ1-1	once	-	CASSPSRGWGTEAFF	TGTGCCAGCAGCCCGAGCAGGGGCTGGGGCACTGAAGCTTTCTTT
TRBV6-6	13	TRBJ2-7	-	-	CASSYLRGYEQYF	TGTGCCAGCAGTTATTTGCGGGGCTACGAGCAGTACTTC
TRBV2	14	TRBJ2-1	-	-	CASSEPSISYEQFF	TGTGCCAGCAGTGAGCCTAGTATCTCTTATGAGCAGTTCTTC
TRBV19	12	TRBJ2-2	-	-	CASSPRGRELFF	TGTGCCAGTAGTCCAAGGGGCCGGGAGCTGTTTTTT
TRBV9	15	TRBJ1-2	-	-	CASSVGGSGNYGYTF	TGTGCCAGCAGCGTAGGGGGGTCGGGGAACTATGGCTACACCTTC
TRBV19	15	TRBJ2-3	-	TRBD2	CASSIGGGVTDTQYF	TGTGCCAGTAGTATAGGCGGGGGAGTCACAGATACGCAGTATTTT
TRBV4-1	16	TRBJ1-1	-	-	CASRQDLAKRWTEAFF	TGCGCCAGCAGGCAAGATCTGGCCAAAAGGTGGACTGAAGCTTTCTTT
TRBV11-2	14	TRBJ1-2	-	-	CASSLVQGLWGYTF	TGTGCCAGCAGCTTAGTACAGGGTCTTTGGGGCTACACCTTC
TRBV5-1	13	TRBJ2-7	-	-	CASSLNRGEEQYF	TGCGCCAGCAGTCTCAATAGGGGGGAAGAGCAGTACTTC
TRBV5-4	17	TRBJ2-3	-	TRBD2	CASSFTAGGPRADTQYF	TGTGCCAGCAGCTTTACAGCGGGGGGGCCGAGAGCAGATACGCAGTATTTT
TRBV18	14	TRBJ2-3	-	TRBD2	CASSRTRGGDTQYF	TGTGCCAGCTCTCGAACTCGGGGAGGGGATACGCAGTATTTT
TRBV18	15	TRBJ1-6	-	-	CASSPRTGSNSPLHF	TGTGCCAGCTCACCACGTACAGGGTCCAATTCACCCCTCCACTTT
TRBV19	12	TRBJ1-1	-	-	CASSIRDTEAFF	TGTGCCAGTAGTATTAGGGACACTGAAGCTTTCTTT
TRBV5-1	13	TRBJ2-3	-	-	CASSLPGADTQYF	TGCGCCAGCAGCTTGCCGGGGGCAGATACGCAGTATTTT
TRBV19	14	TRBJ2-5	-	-	CASSGLARQETQYF	TGTGCCAGTAGTGGGCTCGCTAGACAAGAGACCCAGTACTTC
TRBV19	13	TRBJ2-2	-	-	CASSIKGPGELFF	TGTGCCAGTAGTATAAAAGGTCCCGGGGAGCTGTTTTTT
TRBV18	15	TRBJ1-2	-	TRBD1	CASSPEGARSYGYTF	TGTGCCAGCTCACCAGAGGGGGCCAGGTCCTATGGCTACACCTTC
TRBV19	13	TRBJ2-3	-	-	CASSNRDRDTQYF	TGTGCCAGTAGTAACCGGGATCGCGATACGCAGTATTTT
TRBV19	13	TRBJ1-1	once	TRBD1	CASSDRGNTEAFF	TGTGCCAGTAGTGACAGGGGGAACACTGAAGCTTTCTTT
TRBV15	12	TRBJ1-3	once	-	CATSRPGNTIYF	TGTGCCACCAGCAGACCAGGAAACACCATATATTTT
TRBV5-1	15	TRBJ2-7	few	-	CASSLDGTFLYEQYF	TGCGCCAGCAGCTTGGATGGGACATTTCTGTACGAGCAGTACTTC
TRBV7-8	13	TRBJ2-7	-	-	CASSFSRDTEQYF	TGTGCCAGCAGCTTCTCCCGGGACACCGAGCAGTACTTC
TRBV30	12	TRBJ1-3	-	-	CAWGYMANTIYF	TGTGCCTGGGGTTATATGGCCAACACCATATATTTT
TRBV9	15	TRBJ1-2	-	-	CASSVDVSPLEGYTF	TGTGCCAGCAGCGTAGACGTTTCTCCCTTAGAAGGCTACACCTTC
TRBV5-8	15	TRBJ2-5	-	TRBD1	CASSRGQAGRETQYF	TGTGCCAGCAGCCGGGGACAGGCGGGAAGAGAGACCCAGTACTTC
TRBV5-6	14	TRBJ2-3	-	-	CASSFVQATDTQYF	TGTGCCAGCAGCTTCGTTCAGGCCACAGATACGCAGTATTTT
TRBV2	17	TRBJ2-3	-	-	CASSVGSDGPWADTQYF	TGTGCCAGCAGCGTCGGGTCAGACGGTCCCTGGGCCGATACGCAGTATTTT
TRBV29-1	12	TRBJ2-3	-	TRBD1	CSENRGADTQYF	TGCAGCGAGAACAGGGGCGCAGATACGCAGTATTTT
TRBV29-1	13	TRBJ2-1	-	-	CSVEGSSYNEQFF	TGCAGCGTTGAAGGGAGCTCCTACAATGAGCAGTTCTTC
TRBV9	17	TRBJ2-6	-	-	CASSVGPSGRGANVLTF	TGTGCCAGCAGCGTAGGCCCTTCAGGGCGCGGGGCCAACGTCCTGACTTTC
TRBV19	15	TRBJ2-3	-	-	CASSIDLWGPDTQYF	TGTGCCAGTAGTATAGATCTATGGGGGCCCGATACGCAGTATTTT